This entry lists 18 T cell receptor beta chains sequenced from one sample in a study of blood T cell repertoires in COVID-19. Data came from immunoSEQ multiplex PCR; TCRdb stores just in-frame clones and leaves some out. This table has around 200,000 clones, approximately 87% appearing once. The sample comprised peripheral blood. The receptor set was obtained from a man between 18 and 35 years old with active or convalescent COVID-19.

The V call is TRBV2, the J call TRBJ1-1; D may be TRBD1 (5 bases). Per germline, CDR1 SNHLY and CDR2 FYNNEI. Deletions cut 5 bases from V and 3 bases from J, with 13 bases between. CDR3 length: 14 amino acids. CDR3 amino acids: CASSFTGSDTEAFF. CDR3 sequence (DNA): TGTGCCAGCAGTTTCACAGGTTCAGACACTGAAGCTTTCTTT. Full variable domain (rest looked up from reference TRBV2 and TRBJ1-1): EPEVTQTPSHQVTQMGQEVILRCVPISNHLYFYWYRQILGQKVEFLVSFYNNEISEKSEIFDDQFSVERPDGSNFTLKIRSTKLEDSAMYFCASSFTGSDTEAFFGQGTRLTVV.

The V gene is TRBV19, the J gene TRBJ2-2; D might be TRBD2 (7 bases). Trimming removed 6 bases at V and 7 bases at J, with 18 bases between. Germline V lookup: CDR1 LNHDA, CDR2 SQIVND (reference sequence). The CDR3 has 15 residues. The CDR3 loop reads CASSHVGGANGELFF. The CDR3, as DNA: TGTGCCAGTAGCCACGTTGGGGGGGCGAACGGGGAGCTGTTTTTT.

The rearrangement joins TRBV5-1 to TRBJ2-2; D gene ambiguous. The CDR3 has 13 amino acids. CDR1 SGHRS and CDR2 YFSETQ come from the germline V gene. V was shortened by 0 bases and J by 5 bases, with 5 bases between the two germline ends. This chain's CDR3 is CASSLGQTGELFF. The DNA for the CDR3 is TGCGCCAGCAGCTTGGGTCAAACCGGGGAGCTGTTTTTT.

The chain links TRBV12-3 or TRBV12-4 to TRBJ2-1; 12 bases align to TRBD1. Trimming cost V 5 bases and J 13 bases; bases outside gene matches: 6. The CDR3 runs 13 residues. The CDR3 here is CASSRRDRGLQFF. The CDR3 DNA reads as TGTGCCAGCAGTAGACGGGACAGGGGGCTTCAGTTCTTC.

The chain carries TRBV5-1 and TRBJ2-3, with a possible D match to TRBD2 (5 bases). Trimming stripped 0 bases from V and 0 bases from J, with 11 bases between. The germline V gene has CDR1 SGHRS and CDR2 YFSETQ. There are 16 residues in the CDR3. Here the CDR3 reads CASSLGLFLSTDTQYF. The CDR3, as DNA: TGCGCCAGCAGCTTGGGACTATTCCTAAGCACAGATACGCAGTATTTT.

The chain is built from TRBV24-1 and TRBJ2-1; TRBD2 matches at 9 bases. Looked up from germline, CDR1 is KGHDR and CDR2 is SFDVKD. J lost 0 bases, V lost 4 bases, and 3 bases had no gene match. CDR3 length: 16 amino acids. CDR3 sequence (DNA): TGTGCCACCAGTGAGCGGGGGGGGAGCTCCTACAATGAGCAGTTCTTC. The encoded protein is CATSERGGSSYNEQFF.

This chain links TRBV3-1 (or the pseudogene TRBV3-2) with TRBJ1-1, with D perhaps TRBD1 (5 bases). CDR3 size: 12 residues. Germline CDR1 is LGHDT and CDR2 is YNNKEL (reference sequence). The V and J ends lost 1 base and 8 bases respectively, with 8 bases between them. The CDR3 nucleotides are TGTGCCAGCAGCCAAGGACAGACCGAAGCTTTCTTT. It codes for CASSQGQTEAFF.

This chain joins TRBV20-1 and TRBJ2-7; the D gene is possibly TRBD2 (5 bases). From germline, CDR1 is DFQATT and CDR2 SNEGSKA (reference sequence). This CDR3 is built from 15 residues. Between the trimmed V and J ends, which lost 3 bases and 5 bases, there was a span of 20 bases. The CDR3 region has the DNA TGCAGTGCTAGTGGAGCGGAATCTTTCGCCGACGAGCAGTACTTC. Translated, it gives CSASGAESFADEQYF.

The J gene is TRBJ1-1, the V gene TRBV18, with 11 bases that match TRBD1. Unmatched junction bases numbered 4, after V lost 6 bases and J lost 4 bases. This CDR3 contains 14 residues. Germline V gene sequence: CDR1 KGHSH, CDR2 LQKENI. CDR3 sequence (DNA): TGTGCCAGCTCCACCGGGACAGGGGGCACTGAAGCTTTCTTT. Residues: CASSTGTGGTEAFF.

This chain connects TRBV2 to TRBJ1-6; maybe TRBD1 (6 bases). The CDR3 is made up of 15 amino acids. Per the germline V gene, CDR1 is SNHLY and CDR2 is FYNNEI. V lost 4 bases to trimming and J lost 4 bases, with 11 bases between them. CDR3 in amino acids: CASSVIGGYNSPLHF. In DNA, the CDR3 is TGTGCCAGCAGTGTAATAGGGGGTTATAATTCACCCCTCCACTTT.

The chain employs TRBV7-8 and TRBJ2-7, with a weak D call TRBD1 (5 bases). V gave up 0 bases and J gave up 3 bases, with 6 bases separating them. Germline assignment: CDR1 SGHVS and CDR2 FQNEAQ. The length of the CDR3 is 13 residues. This chain's CDR3 is CASSLAQGYEQYV. CDR3 DNA sequence: TGTGCCAGCAGCTTAGCCCAGGGCTACGAGCAGTACGTC.

V and J are TRBV7-9 and TRBJ1-3, with 9 nucleotides matching TRBD1. CDR1 is SEHNR, CDR2 FQNEAQ, per germline (reference sequence). The CDR3 runs to 17 residues. V lost 5 bases, J lost 8 bases, and 16 bases stayed unmatched. DNA of the CDR3: TGTGCCAGCAGCGTTCCGGGACAGGGAGTTTTCGGGGACACCATATATTTT. It encodes CASSVPGQGVFGDTIYF.

V usage is TRBV3-1 (or the pseudogene TRBV3-2) and J usage is TRBJ2-5; the match to TRBD2 covers 13 bases. The germline CDR1 and CDR2 sequences are LGHDT and YNNKEL (reference sequence). V lost 0 bases to trimming and J lost 6 bases; unmatched junction nucleotides: 1. CDR3 length: 15 amino acids. The CDR3 loop is CASSQELAGGKTQYF. The CDR3 nucleotides are TGTGCCAGCAGCCAAGAACTAGCGGGAGGGAAGACCCAGTACTTC.

The chain links TRBV28 to TRBJ2-7; no reliable D call. V was shortened by 4 bases and J by 7 bases, with 11 bases between the two germline ends. This CDR3 contains 12 residues. Germline CDR1 and CDR2: MDHEN and SYDVKM. Here the CDR3 DNA reads TGTGCCAGCAGTTCCCCTCCGGGTGAGCAGTACGTC. The encoded protein is CASSSPPGEQYV.

The rearrangement joins TRBV4-3 to TRBJ1-6; unclear D gene. CDR1 LGHNA and CDR2 YSLEER come from the germline V gene. V was clipped by 0 bases and J by 0 bases, with 9 bases between them. CDR3 size: 17 residues. Written as DNA, the CDR3 is TGCGCCAGCAGCCAAGACCCACAAAGCTCCTATAATTCACCCCTCCACTTT. This gives the protein CASSQDPQSSYNSPLHF.

The table lists this clone with a count of one. The chain links TRBV15 to TRBJ1-2, with TRBD1 as a possible D gene (5 bases). The V gene lost 5 bases and the J gene lost 2 bases, with 15 bases spanning the gap. Looked up from germline, CDR1 is LNHNV and CDR2 is YYDKDF (reference sequence). The CDR3 spans 15 residues. The CDR3 spells CATSFYRNMNYGYTF. CDR3 in DNA: TGTGCCACCAGCTTCTACAGGAATATGAACTATGGCTACACCTTC.

The chain links TRBV9 to TRBJ2-5; D remains unclear. Germline CDR1 reads SGDLS; CDR2 reads YYNGEE. CDR3 length: 14 amino acids. The V end lost 3 bases, the J end lost 0 bases, and 9 bases lay between the germline ends. This CDR3 reads CASSGIADQETQYF. In DNA, the CDR3 is TGTGCCAGCAGCGGAATAGCAGACCAAGAGACCCAGTACTTC.

The table lists this clone with a count of one. The V gene is TRBV29-1, the J gene TRBJ1-4, with 7 bases aligning to TRBD1. The J segment lost 4 bases and the V segment lost 6 bases, leaving 8 bases of the junction unmatched. Per germline, CDR1 SQVTM and CDR2 ANQGSEA. The CDR3 extends over 14 amino acids. CDR3 in amino acids: CSVRDSGSNEKLFF. The CDR3 nucleotides are TGCAGCGTCAGGGACAGTGGGAGTAATGAAAAACTGTTTTTT.